This note documents a single T cell receptor beta chain sequence. The data were obtained in a study of PD-1 blockade in classical Hodgkin lymphoma. The time point here: cycle 4 day 1 (C4D1), after 6 weeks of nivolumab. No patient escaped relapse after autologous stem cell transplantation, and brentuximab vedotin exposure varied. Thawed PBMCs were the source of CD8+ T cells, obtained through magnetic negative selection. Repertoires were generated with immunoSEQ multiplex PCR, while TCRdb's copy carries only in-frame clones and drops some. The top ten hold around 48% of the sample, which has about 850 clones, around 72% seen once. CDR3 length: 15 residues. V shed 1 base, J shed 2 bases, and the junction held 2 bases outside the gene matches. CDR1 is LNHDA and CDR2 is SQIVND in the germline V gene (reference sequence).

The chain links TRBV19 to TRBJ2-1; 7 bases align to TRBD1. The sequenced sample was CD8+ T cells from blood, obtained before the fourth cycle of nivolumab. This TCR came from a human donor with classical Hodgkin lymphoma. CDR3 DNA: TGTGCCAGTAGTATAGGACAGGGCCCCTACAATGAGCAGTTCTTC. Translation gives CASSIGQGPYNEQFF.